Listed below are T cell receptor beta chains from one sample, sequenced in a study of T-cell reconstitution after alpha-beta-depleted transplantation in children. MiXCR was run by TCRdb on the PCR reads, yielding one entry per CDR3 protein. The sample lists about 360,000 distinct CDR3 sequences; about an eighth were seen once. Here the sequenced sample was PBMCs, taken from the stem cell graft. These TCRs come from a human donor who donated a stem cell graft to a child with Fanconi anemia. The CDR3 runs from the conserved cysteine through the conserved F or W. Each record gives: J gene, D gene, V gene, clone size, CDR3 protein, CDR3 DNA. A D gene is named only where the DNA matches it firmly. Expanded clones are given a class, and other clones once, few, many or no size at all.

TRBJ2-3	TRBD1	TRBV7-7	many	CASSSGQADTQYF	TGTGCCAGCAGCTCGGGACAGGCAGATACGCAGTATTTT
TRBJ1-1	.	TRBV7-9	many	CASSLSGEYTEAFF	TGTGCCAGCAGCTTGAGTGGGGAGTACACTGAAGCTTTCTTT
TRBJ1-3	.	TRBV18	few	CASSPISRGVSGNTIYF	TGTGCCAGCTCACCAATCAGCCGAGGGGTATCTGGAAACACCATATATTTT
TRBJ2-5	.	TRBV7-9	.	CASSADREGQTQYF	TGTGCCAGCAGCGCCGATAGAGAGGGACAGACCCAGTACTTC
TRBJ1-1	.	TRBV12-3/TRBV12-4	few	CASSFVGMNTEAFF	TGTGCCAGCAGTTTTGTAGGGATGAACACTGAAGCTTTCTTT
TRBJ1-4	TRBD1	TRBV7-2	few	CASSFDRGLEKLFF	TGTGCCAGCAGCTTTGACAGGGGGCTTGAAAAACTGTTTTTT
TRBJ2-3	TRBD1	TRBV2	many	CASRLGQGAGTQYF	TGTGCCAGCAGACTTGGACAGGGGGCTGGTACGCAGTATTTT
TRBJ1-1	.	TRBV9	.	CASSVHYGTEAFF	TGTGCCAGCAGCGTACATTACGGCACTGAAGCTTTCTTT
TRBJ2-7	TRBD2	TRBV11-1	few	CASSPVKAGAPSYEQYF	TGTGCCAGCAGCCCCGTGAAAGCGGGGGCCCCGAGCTACGAGCAGTACTTC
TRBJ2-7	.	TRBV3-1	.	CASSQGGDPYYEQYF	TGTGCCAGCAGCCAAGGTGGGGACCCCTATTACGAGCAGTACTTC
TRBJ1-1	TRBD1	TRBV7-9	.	CASSPRDRATEAFF	TGTGCCAGCAGCCCCCGGGACAGGGCTACTGAAGCTTTCTTT
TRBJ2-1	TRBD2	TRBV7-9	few	CASSRAMGAGGSYNEQFF	TGTGCCAGCAGCCGGGCGATGGGAGCGGGGGGATCCTACAATGAGCAGTTCTTC
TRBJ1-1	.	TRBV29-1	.	CSVQTGSKDTEAFF	TGCAGCGTTCAGACCGGGTCTAAAGACACTGAAGCTTTCTTT
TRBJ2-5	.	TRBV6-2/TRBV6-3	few	CASRPAGQETQYF	TGTGCCAGCAGACCGGCGGGGCAAGAGACCCAGTACTTC
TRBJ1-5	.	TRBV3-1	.	CASSQGETAAEDQPQHF	TGTGCCAGCAGCCAAGGGGAAACGGCGGCAGAAGATCAGCCCCAGCATTTT
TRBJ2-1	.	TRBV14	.	CASSPTLAAGHNEQFF	TGTGCCAGCAGCCCCACGCTAGCAGCCGGGCACAATGAGCAGTTCTTC
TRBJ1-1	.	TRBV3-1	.	CASSLSPGFMNTEAFF	TGTGCCAGCAGCCTCTCGCCCGGATTCATGAACACTGAAGCTTTCTTT